This TCR beta chain derives from a study of blood T cell repertoires in COVID-19. Germline CDR1 SGHTA, CDR2 FQGNSA. Trimming took off 5 bases at V and 1 base at J, with 14 bases between the two ends. CDR3 length: 16 amino acids. Using immunoSEQ multiplex PCR, the repertoire was profiled, and TCRdb retains in-frame clones only, with some absent. In the table there are approximately 67,000 clones, over 70% of which are singletons. This sequence originates from a man between 50 and 59 years old with active COVID-19. This chain connects TRBV7-2 to TRBJ2-2, with D maybe TRBD1 (5 bases). The sample was peripheral blood. In DNA, the CDR3 is TGTGCCAGCAGCCCTCGTGGTCAGGGGAACACCGGGGAGCTGTTTTTT. Translating gives CASSPRGQGNTGELFF.